The 10 T cell receptor beta chains below come from one sample, sequenced in a study of post-analysis software for immune sequencing data. The TCR beta cDNA libraries contained unique molecular identifiers. MiXCR, applied by TCRdb to the PCR reads, yields one record per CDR3 protein. The sample lists roughly 580,000 distinct CDR3 sequences, around 40% seen once, with under 2% in the top ten. These TCRs' antigens remain unknown. Notes on the study in general: Controls showed lower frequencies than patients for five TRBV segments, and TRBV5-6, TRBV5-1 and TRBV20-1 were among these.

Sequencing input: blood. These TCRs come from a girl aged 10 to 17 with multiple sclerosis.

The CDR3 DNA sequence: TGTGCCAGCTCAACTCGTGGGGCGGTTGGCTACACCTTC. This sequence encodes CASSTRGAVGYTF. This chain links TRBV18 with TRBJ1-2; a weak D match, TRBD1 (5 bases). CDR3 length: 13 residues. The V and J ends lost 5 bases and 7 bases respectively, with 14 bases between them. Germline CDR1 and CDR2: KGHSH and LQKENI.

This clonotype was recorded only once. CDR3 loop: CSARDLRQGGVNGYTF. In DNA, the CDR3 is TGCAGTGCTAGAGATCTCAGGCAGGGTGGAGTTAATGGCTACACCTTC. The chain employs TRBV20-1 and TRBJ1-2; D is perhaps TRBD1 (5 bases). CDR3 length: 16 residues. Germline V CDR1 and CDR2: DFQATT, SNEGSKA (reference sequence). The ends were cut back, 0 bases at V and 6 bases at J, with 20 bases in the middle.

This chain joins TRBV6-6 and TRBJ2-7, with 9 bases aligning to TRBD1. CDR1 and CDR2 (germline): MNHNY, SVGAGI (reference sequence). The CDR3 is 13 residues long. V shed 8 bases, J shed 5 bases, and the junction held 7 bases outside the gene matches. CDR3 nucleotide sequence: TGTGCCAGCCACCGGGACAGGGCTAACGAGCAGTACTTC. Translating it yields CASHRDRANEQYF.

The sample holds a few counts of this clonotype. This chain joins TRBV6-6 and TRBJ1-2; 9 positions match TRBD1. CDR3 length equals 14 residues. After removal of 10 bases from V and 7 bases from J, the junction contained 13 bases not matched to a gene. CDR1 is MNHNY, CDR2 SVGAGI, per germline (reference sequence). The CDR3 protein is CATSGQGRSGGYTF. For the CDR3, the DNA is TGTGCCACCTCTGGACAGGGGAGATCGGGTGGCTACACCTTC.

This clonotype has just a few counts. J is TRBJ2-1 and V is TRBV3-1; D unresolved. Germline V gives CDR1 LGHDT, CDR2 YNNKEL (reference sequence). The V gene lost 0 bases and the J gene lost 9 bases, with 6 bases spanning the gap. CDR3 length: 12 residues. The CDR3 sequence is CASSQEAVEQFF. The CDR3, as DNA: TGTGCCAGCAGCCAAGAAGCAGTTGAGCAGTTCTTC.

This clonotype turned up a few times. The chain combines TRBV27 with TRBJ2-5; D remains ambiguous. This CDR3 has 14 residues. Trimming shortened V by 0 bases and J by 7 bases, and 12 bases separated the two germline ends. Germline V gene lookup returns CDR1 MNHEY and CDR2 SMNVEV (reference sequence). The CDR3 region is CASSLSDRPWTQYF. The CDR3, as DNA: TGTGCCAGCAGTTTATCGGACCGGCCATGGACCCAGTACTTC.

The V and J genes are TRBV4-1 and TRBJ2-3, with TRBD2 identical over 9 bases. With V trimmed by 1 base and J by 6 bases, 8 bases remained unmatched. The CDR3 contains 16 residues. Germline V gives CDR1 MGHRA, CDR2 YSYEKL. The CDR3, as DNA: TGCGCCAGCAGCCAAGGCGGGACTAGCCCTAGTGATACGCAGTATTTT. It encodes CASSQGGTSPSDTQYF.

By sample fraction, this clonotype is medium-sized. This chain uses TRBV27 with TRBJ2-3; D is possibly TRBD2 (6 bases). The CDR3 spans 13 residues. Trimming took off 4 bases at V and 8 bases at J, with 13 bases between the two ends. Per germline, CDR1 MNHEY and CDR2 SMNVEV (reference sequence). CDR3 bases: TGTGCCAGCAGTTCGACCTCAGCGGGTACGCAGTATTTT. Its protein product is CASSSTSAGTQYF.

A single count supports this clonotype. This chain links TRBV5-4 with TRBJ2-5; possibly TRBD2 for D (5 bases). The CDR3 is made up of 15 amino acids. V was clipped by 0 bases and J by 3 bases, with 12 bases between them. Germline V gene data show CDR1 as SGHNT and CDR2 as YYREEE (reference sequence). This CDR3 is CASSLEGMREETQYF. DNA of the CDR3: TGTGCCAGCAGCTTGGAAGGGATGAGGGAAGAGACCCAGTACTTC. Variable domain in full (rest from reference TRBV5-4 and TRBJ2-5): ETGVTQSPTHLIKTRGQQVTLRCSSQSGHNTVSWYQQALGQGPQFIFQYYREEENGRGNFPPRFSGLQFPNYSSELNVNALELDDSALYLCASSLEGMREETQYFGPGTRLLVL.

This clonotype was seen a handful of times. The chain couples TRBV29-1 to TRBJ2-5; D is unresolved. Trimming removed 2 bases from V and 1 base from J, with 8 bases in between. This CDR3 comprises 13 residues. The germline CDR1 and CDR2 sequences are SQVTM and ANQGSEA. The CDR3 loop reads CSVEKTTQETQYF. The CDR3 coding sequence is TGCAGCGTTGAAAAAACTACCCAAGAGACCCAGTACTTC.